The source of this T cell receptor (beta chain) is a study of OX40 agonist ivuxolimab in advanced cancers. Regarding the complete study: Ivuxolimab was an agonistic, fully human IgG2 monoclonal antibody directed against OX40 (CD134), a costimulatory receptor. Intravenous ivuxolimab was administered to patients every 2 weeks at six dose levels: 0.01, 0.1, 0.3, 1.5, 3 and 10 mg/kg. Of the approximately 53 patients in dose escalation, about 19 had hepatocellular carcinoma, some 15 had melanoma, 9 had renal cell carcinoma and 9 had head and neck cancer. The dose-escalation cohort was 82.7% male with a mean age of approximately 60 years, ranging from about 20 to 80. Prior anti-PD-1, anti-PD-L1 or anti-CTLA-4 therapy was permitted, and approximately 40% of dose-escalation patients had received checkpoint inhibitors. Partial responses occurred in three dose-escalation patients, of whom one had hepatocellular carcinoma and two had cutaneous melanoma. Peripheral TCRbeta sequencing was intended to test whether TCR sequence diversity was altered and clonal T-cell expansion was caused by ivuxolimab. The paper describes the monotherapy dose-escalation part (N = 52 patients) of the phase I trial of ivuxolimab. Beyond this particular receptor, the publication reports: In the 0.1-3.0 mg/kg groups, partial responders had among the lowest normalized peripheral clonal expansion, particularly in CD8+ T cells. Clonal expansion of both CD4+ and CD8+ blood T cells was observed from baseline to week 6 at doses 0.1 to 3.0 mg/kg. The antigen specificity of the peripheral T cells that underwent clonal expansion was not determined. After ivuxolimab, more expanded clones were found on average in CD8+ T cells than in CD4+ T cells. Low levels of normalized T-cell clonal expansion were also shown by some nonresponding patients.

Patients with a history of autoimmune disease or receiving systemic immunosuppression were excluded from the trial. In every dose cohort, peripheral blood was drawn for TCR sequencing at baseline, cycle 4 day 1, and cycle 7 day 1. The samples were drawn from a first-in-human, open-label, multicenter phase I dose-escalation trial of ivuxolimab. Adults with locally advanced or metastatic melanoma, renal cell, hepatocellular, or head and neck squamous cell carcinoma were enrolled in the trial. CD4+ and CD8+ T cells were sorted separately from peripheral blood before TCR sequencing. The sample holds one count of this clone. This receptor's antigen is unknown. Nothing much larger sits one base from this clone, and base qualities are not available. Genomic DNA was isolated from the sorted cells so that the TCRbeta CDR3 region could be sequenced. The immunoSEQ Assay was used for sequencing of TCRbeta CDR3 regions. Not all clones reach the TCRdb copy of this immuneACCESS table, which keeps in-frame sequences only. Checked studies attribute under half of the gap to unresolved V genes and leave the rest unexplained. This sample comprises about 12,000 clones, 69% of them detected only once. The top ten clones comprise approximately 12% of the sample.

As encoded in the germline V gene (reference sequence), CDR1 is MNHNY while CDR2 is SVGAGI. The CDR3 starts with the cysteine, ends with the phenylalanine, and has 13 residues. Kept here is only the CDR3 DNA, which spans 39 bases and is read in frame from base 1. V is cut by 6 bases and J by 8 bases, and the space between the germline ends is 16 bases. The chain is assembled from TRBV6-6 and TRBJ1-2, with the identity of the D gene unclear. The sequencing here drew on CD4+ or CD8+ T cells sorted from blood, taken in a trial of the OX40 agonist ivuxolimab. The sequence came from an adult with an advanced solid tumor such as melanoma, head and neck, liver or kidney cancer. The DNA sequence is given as TGTGCCAGCAGCCCCGGGCCGGTACAGGGCTACACCTTC. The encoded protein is CASSPGPVQGYTF.